The rows below give T cell receptor beta chains drawn from one sample of a study of T cell responses to AZD1222 COVID-19 vaccine. Libraries were prepared by immunoSEQ multiplex PCR; TCRdb keeps only in-frame clonotypes and omits some of them. The sample records approximately 150,000 clones, about 90% being singletons. This sample comprised peripheral blood, obtained 28 days after the second AZD1222 dose. The receptor set was obtained from an adult who received the AZD1222 COVID-19 vaccine. Both conserved end residues are part of each CDR3. Each record gives: V gene, clone size, J gene, D gene, CDR3 DNA, CDR3 protein. D genes are given only for firm matches. Size tells how often a clone was seen (once, few, many) or the class of an expanded clone, and some rows leave it out.

>TRBV9|few|TRBJ1-1|NA
TGTGCCAGCAGCGTAGGGGCGGGGTCCTACACTGAAGCTTTCTTT
CASSVGAGSYTEAFF
>TRBV27|NA|TRBJ1-2|NA
TGTGCCAGCAGTTTATCCCCTCTAACAGGGCCCTATGGCTACACCTTC
CASSLSPLTGPYGYTF
>TRBV28|NA|TRBJ1-1|NA
TGTGCCAGCAGTCCGCCGAGACGGGTAATCACTGAAGCTTTCTTT
CASSPPRRVITEAFF
>TRBV10-3|NA|TRBJ2-3|TRBD2
TGTGCCATCAGTGAGTCGTCGGGAGGGCCGAGGGATACGCAGTATTTT
CAISESSGGPRDTQYF
>TRBV7-9|once|TRBJ2-5|NA
TGTGCCAGCAGCTCCCCTAGGGAGACCCAGTACTTC
CASSSPRETQYF
>TRBV5-1|NA|TRBJ1-1|TRBD1
TGCGCCAGCAGCCTTCGACAGGGGAAGATGAACACTGAAGCTTTCTTT
CASSLRQGKMNTEAFF
>TRBV6-4|once|TRBJ1-2|NA
TGTGCCAGCAGTGACGGAGGGTATGGCTACACCTTC
CASSDGGYGYTF
>TRBV18|NA|TRBJ2-1|TRBD1
TGTGCCAGCTCCCACGGACAGGGCTACAATGAGCAGTTCTTC
CASSHGQGYNEQFF
>TRBV21-1|NA|TRBJ2-2|NA
TGTGCCAGCAGCTTAACGCCGGGACAGGGCCTCACCGGGGAGCTGTTTTTT
CASSLTPGQGLTGELFF
>TRBV21-1|NA|TRBJ2-2|NA
TGTGCCAGCAGCAGATTAGGACAGCCGACCAAGCGAGAGGGCGGGGAGCTGTTTTTT
CASSRLGQPTKREGGELFF
>TRBV9|NA|TRBJ2-3|TRBD1
TGTGCCAGCAGCGTAGCCCCGACAGGGTATTCAGATACGCAGTATTTT
CASSVAPTGYSDTQYF
>TRBV5-4|once|TRBJ1-2|TRBD1
TGTGCCAGCAGCGGGGCCGGGACAGGGGATGGCTACACCTTC
CASSGAGTGDGYTF
>TRBV7-3|NA|TRBJ2-1|NA
TGTGCCAGCAGCTTATCCCCAGGAGCACCCAATGAGCAGTTCTTC
CASSLSPGAPNEQFF
>TRBV5-1|NA|TRBJ1-4|TRBD1
TGCGCCAGCAGCTTGGTTCTCGGGACAGGATTCTATCGTGAAAAACTGTTTTTT
CASSLVLGTGFYREKLFF
>TRBV28|NA|TRBJ1-5|NA
TGTGCCAGCAGATCCGGGGGAAGCAATCAGCCCCAGCATTTT
CASRSGGSNQPQHF
>TRBV5-1|once|TRBJ2-2|NA
TGCGCCAGCAGCCGGACGGGTACCGGGGAGCTGTTTTTT
CASSRTGTGELFF
>TRBV29-1|NA|TRBJ2-7|NA
TGCAGCGTAGCCGGGACCAAAAGCTCCTACGAGCAGTACTTC
CSVAGTKSSYEQYF
>TRBV7-9|once|TRBJ2-7|NA
TGTGCCAGCAGCCCCTGGACAGACTCCTACGAGCAGTACTTC
CASSPWTDSYEQYF
>TRBV12-3/TRBV12-4|once|TRBJ1-2|NA
TGTGCCAGCAGTTTGGGGGTTGGCTACACCTTC
CASSLGVGYTF
>TRBV6-2/TRBV6-3|NA|TRBJ2-1|NA
TGTGCCAGCAGCCCGGCCACCCACTCCTACAATGAGCAGTTCTTC
CASSPATHSYNEQFF
>TRBV27|NA|TRBJ1-6|NA
TGTGCCAGCAGTTGGGGGGCCTTGGATTCACCCCTCCACTTT
CASSWGALDSPLHF
>TRBV25-1|NA|TRBJ1-2|NA
TGTGCCAGCAGTGAATATCCGGGGAGGCTTGGCTACACCTTC
CASSEYPGRLGYTF
>TRBV30|NA|TRBJ1-5|NA
TGTGCCTGGAGTGTACATCGGCAGTACAATCAGCCCCAGCATTTT
CAWSVHRQYNQPQHF
>TRBV5-1|NA|TRBJ1-5|NA
TGCGCCAGCAGCTTGGACGGGGGGGCGAGCAATCAGCCCCAGCATTTT
CASSLDGGASNQPQHF
>TRBV5-6|NA|TRBJ1-2|NA
TGTGCCAGCAGCGGGGGGGAGCACGACTATGGCTACACCTTC
CASSGGEHDYGYTF
>TRBV18|NA|TRBJ2-5|TRBD1
TGTGCCAGCTCGAGTAGGACAGGGCAAGAGACCCAGTACTTC
CASSSRTGQETQYF
>TRBV28|once|TRBJ1-4|TRBD1
TGTGCCAGCAGTTTAGCACAGGGGTTGGGTGAAAAACTGTTTTTT
CASSLAQGLGEKLFF
>TRBV10-3|NA|TRBJ2-7|TRBD2
TGTGCCATCAGTGAGTCGGAGCGGGGCCTCTACGAGCAGTACTTC
CAISESERGLYEQYF
>TRBV7-2|NA|TRBJ2-1|NA
TGTGCCAGCAGCTTAGAGGGCCACAACAATGAGCAGTTCTTC
CASSLEGHNNEQFF
>TRBV28|NA|TRBJ2-5|NA
TGTGCCAGCAGTTCCCGGGACTCACGAAGAGGGGTTCAAGAGACCCAGTACTTC
CASSSRDSRRGVQETQYF
>TRBV7-9|NA|TRBJ2-7|TRBD2
TGTGCCAGCAGCATTGGACTAGACTACGAGCAGTACTTC
CASSIGLDYEQYF
>TRBV19|NA|TRBJ1-6|TRBD1
TGTGCCAGTAGTATAGTCCATGGGACAGCCGAATATAATTCACCCCTCCACTTT
CASSIVHGTAEYNSPLHF
>TRBV30|NA|TRBJ2-7|TRBD1
TGTGCCTGGAGTGTACAGAGCGGGACAGGGGCGTACGAGCAGTACTTC
CAWSVQSGTGAYEQYF
>TRBV20-1|NA|TRBJ1-2|NA
TGCAGTGCTAGAATGGAGTATGGCTACACCTTC
CSARMEYGYTF
>TRBV7-2|NA|TRBJ1-3|NA
TGTGCCAGCAGCCCAGGAGGCTCTGGAAACACCATATATTTT
CASSPGGSGNTIYF
>TRBV19|NA|TRBJ2-4|NA
TGTGCCAGTAGTGCCGGACAAAACATTCAGTACTTC
CASSAGQNIQYF
>TRBV28|NA|TRBJ1-5|NA
TGTGCCAGCATCCAGGCCGCTGTTACCAATCAGCCCCAGCATTTT
CASIQAAVTNQPQHF
>TRBV6-5|NA|TRBJ1-3|NA
TGTGCCAGCAGGCCGCAGGGGACTGGAAACACCATATATTTT
CASRPQGTGNTIYF
>TRBV3-1/TRBV3-2|NA|TRBJ2-2|TRBD1
TGTGCCAGCAGTAAGGGGGCGCAGGTCACCGGGGAGCTGTTTTTT
CASSKGAQVTGELFF
>TRBV10-1|NA|TRBJ1-3|NA
TGCGCCAGCAGTGATGGGGTTAATACTGGAAACACCATATATTTT
CASSDGVNTGNTIYF
>TRBV7-9|NA|TRBJ1-2|TRBD1
TGTGCCAGCAGCTTCGACGGACAGGGGGCGTATGGCTACACCTTC
CASSFDGQGAYGYTF
>TRBV2|NA|TRBJ1-3|NA
TGTGCCAGCAGGGCGGGGACTTCAGGCAACACCATATATTTT
CASRAGTSGNTIYF
>TRBV10-2|NA|TRBJ2-1|NA
TGCGCCAGCAGTGAGTCGAGGGTGGGGGGCAGGAATGAGCAGTTCTTC
CASSESRVGGRNEQFF
>TRBV19|NA|TRBJ2-5|TRBD2
TGTGCCAGTAGTGGTACGGGAGGTTGGGAGACCCAGTACTTC
CASSGTGGWETQYF
>TRBV6-5|NA|TRBJ1-1|TRBD1
TGTGCCAGCAGTTACGTGCAGGGGGCTGTAGATACTGAAGCTTTCTTT
CASSYVQGAVDTEAFF
>TRBV24-1|NA|TRBJ2-2|NA
TGTGCCACCAGTAACGGGGGAGACACCGGGGAGCTGTTTTTT
CATSNGGDTGELFF
>TRBV20-1|NA|TRBJ1-4|NA
TGCAGTGCCCCCGGGGGGGGCGTGGTGTTTTTT
CSAPGGGVVFF
>TRBV6-6|NA|TRBJ2-7|NA
TGTGCCAGCAGTTACACGCGGACAGACTACGAGCAGTACTTC
CASSYTRTDYEQYF